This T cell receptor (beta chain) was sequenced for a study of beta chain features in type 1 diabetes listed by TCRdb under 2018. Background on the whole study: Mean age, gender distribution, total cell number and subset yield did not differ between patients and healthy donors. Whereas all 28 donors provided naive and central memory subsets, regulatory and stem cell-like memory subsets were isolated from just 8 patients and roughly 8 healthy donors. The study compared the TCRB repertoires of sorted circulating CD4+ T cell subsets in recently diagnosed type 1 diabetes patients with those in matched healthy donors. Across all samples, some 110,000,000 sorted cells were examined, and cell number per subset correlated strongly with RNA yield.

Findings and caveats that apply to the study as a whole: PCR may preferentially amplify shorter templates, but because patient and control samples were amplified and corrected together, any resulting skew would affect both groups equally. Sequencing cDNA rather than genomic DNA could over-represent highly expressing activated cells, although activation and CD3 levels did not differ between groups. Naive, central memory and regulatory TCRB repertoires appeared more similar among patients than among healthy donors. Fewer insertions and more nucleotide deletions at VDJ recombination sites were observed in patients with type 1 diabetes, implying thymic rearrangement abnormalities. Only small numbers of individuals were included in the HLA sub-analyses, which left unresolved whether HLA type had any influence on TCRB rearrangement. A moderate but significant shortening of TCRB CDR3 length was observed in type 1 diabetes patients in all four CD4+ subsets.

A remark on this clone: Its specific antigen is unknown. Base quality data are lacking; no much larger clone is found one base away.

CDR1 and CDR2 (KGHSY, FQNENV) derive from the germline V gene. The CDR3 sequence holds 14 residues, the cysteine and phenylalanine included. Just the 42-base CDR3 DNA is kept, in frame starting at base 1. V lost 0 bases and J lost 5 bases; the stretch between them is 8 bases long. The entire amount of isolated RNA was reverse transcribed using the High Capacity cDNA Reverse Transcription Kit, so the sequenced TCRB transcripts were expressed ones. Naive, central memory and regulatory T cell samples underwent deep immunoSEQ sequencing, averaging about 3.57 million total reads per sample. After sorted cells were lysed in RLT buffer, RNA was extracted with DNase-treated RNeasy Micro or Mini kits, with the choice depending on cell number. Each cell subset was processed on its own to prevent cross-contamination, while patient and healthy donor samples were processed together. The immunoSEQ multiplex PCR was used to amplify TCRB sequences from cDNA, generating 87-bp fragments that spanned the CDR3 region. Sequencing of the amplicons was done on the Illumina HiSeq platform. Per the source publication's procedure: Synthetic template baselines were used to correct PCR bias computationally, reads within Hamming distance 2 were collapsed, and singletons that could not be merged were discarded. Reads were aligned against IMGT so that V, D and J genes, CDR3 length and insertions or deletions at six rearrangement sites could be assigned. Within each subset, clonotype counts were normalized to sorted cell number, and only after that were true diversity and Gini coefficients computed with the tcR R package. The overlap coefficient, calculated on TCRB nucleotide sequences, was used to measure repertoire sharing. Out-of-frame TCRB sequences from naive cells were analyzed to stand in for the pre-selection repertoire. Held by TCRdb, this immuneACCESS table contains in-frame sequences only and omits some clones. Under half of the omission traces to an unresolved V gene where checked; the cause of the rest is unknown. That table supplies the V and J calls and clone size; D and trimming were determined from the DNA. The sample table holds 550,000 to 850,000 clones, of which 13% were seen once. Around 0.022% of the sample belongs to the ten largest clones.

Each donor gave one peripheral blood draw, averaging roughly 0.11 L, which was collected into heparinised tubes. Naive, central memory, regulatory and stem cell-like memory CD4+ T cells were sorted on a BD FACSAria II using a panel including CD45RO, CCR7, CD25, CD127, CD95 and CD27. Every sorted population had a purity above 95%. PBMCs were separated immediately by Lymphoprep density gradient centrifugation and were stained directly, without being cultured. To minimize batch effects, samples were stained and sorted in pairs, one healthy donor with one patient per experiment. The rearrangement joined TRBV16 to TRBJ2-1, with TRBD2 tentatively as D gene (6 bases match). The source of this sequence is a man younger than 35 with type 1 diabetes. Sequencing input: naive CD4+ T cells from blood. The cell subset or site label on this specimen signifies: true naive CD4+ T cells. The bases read TGTGCCAGCAGCCAATCGGCTAGCGACAATGAGCAGTTCTTC. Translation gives CASSQSASDNEQFF.